These T cell receptor beta chains were read from a single sample in a study of blood T cells in healthy people across ages. Each CDR3 protein gets one entry after TCRdb re-called the 5' RACE reads with MiXCR. In the table there are hundreds of thousands of distinct CDR3 sequences, roughly 21% of which are singletons. What was sequenced was blood. These TCRs come from an older man in good health. Both conserved end residues are part of each CDR3. A D gene is named only where the DNA matches it firmly. Only some rows state a clone size, as once, few, many or a class for expanded clones.

j_call v_call d_call clone_size cdr3_aa cdr3_nt
TRBJ1-5 TRBV2 TRBD1 . CASSEERAGGFQPQHF TGTGCCAGCAGTGAAGAGCGGGCAGGGGGCTTTCAGCCCCAGCATTTT
TRBJ1-2 TRBV12-3/TRBV12-4 . few CDSSQGVRGYTF TGTGACAGCAGTCAAGGGGTCCGTGGCTACACCTTC
TRBJ2-1 TRBV7-2 . many CASSSLGAVFYNEQFF TGTGCCAGCAGCTCCTTAGGTGCGGTCTTTTACAATGAGCAGTTCTTC
TRBJ2-1 TRBV19 TRBD2 . CASRGLAGGPSHNEQFF TGTGCCAGTCGGGGACTAGCGGGAGGGCCCTCCCACAATGAGCAGTTCTTC
TRBJ2-2 TRBV11-3 . . CASSPLSGTGELFF TGTGCCAGCAGCCCACTAAGCGGCACCGGGGAGCTGTTTTTT
TRBJ1-3 TRBV20-1 . few CSASDDGNTIYF TGCAGTGCTAGTGACGATGGAAACACCATATATTTT
TRBJ1-2 TRBV11-2 . . CASSPDSTNYGYTF TGTGCCAGCAGCCCAGACAGTACCAACTATGGCTACACCTTC
TRBJ1-4 TRBV4-1 . . CASSQDSRGPNEKLFF TGCGCCAGCAGCCAAGATTCCCGGGGCCCTAATGAAAAACTGTTTTTT
TRBJ2-3 TRBV9 TRBD2 few CASSVEFGTNVADTQYF TGTGCCAGCAGCGTAGAATTTGGGACTAATGTCGCAGATACGCAGTATTTT
TRBJ2-5 TRBV7-2 . . CASSLVFHQETQYF TGTGCCAGCAGCTTAGTATTCCACCAAGAGACCCAGTACTTC
TRBJ2-1 TRBV4-2 . . CASSLLRESYNEQFF TGTGCCAGCAGCCTTCTGAGGGAAAGCTACAATGAGCAGTTCTTC
TRBJ1-1 TRBV20-1 . . CSARTPLSQGPEAFF TGCAGTGCTAGAACCCCCTTAAGCCAGGGGCCTGAAGCTTTCTTT
TRBJ2-3 TRBV18 TRBD2 . CASSPRERGSTDTQYF TGTGCCAGCTCACCAAGGGAGCGGGGTAGCACAGATACGCAGTATTTT
TRBJ2-5 TRBV15 . few CATSIQTSNKFF TGTGCCACCAGCATTCAGACTAGTAATAAGTTCTTC
TRBJ2-5 TRBV5-1 TRBD1 many CASSSGQGQETQYF TGTGCCAGCAGTTCCGGACAGGGGCAAGAGACCCAGTACTTC
TRBJ1-2 TRBV20-1 TRBD1 . CSARQGAVEGYTF TGCAGTGCGAGACAGGGGGCAGTTGAGGGCTACACCTTC
TRBJ2-7 TRBV20-1 . . CSSGDLTGYEQYF TGCAGTTCCGGGGACCTAACGGGGTACGAGCAGTACTTC
TRBJ2-3 TRBV25-1 TRBD2 few CASSDGTSGGGLGTQYF TGTGCCAGCAGTGATGGGACTAGCGGAGGGGGTCTTGGTACGCAGTATTTT
TRBJ1-4 TRBV9 . many CASSVDGSGEKLFF TGTGCCAGCAGCGTAGATGGGAGCGGAGAAAAACTGTTTTTT
TRBJ2-5 TRBV20-1 . . CSASTGLNVETQYF TGCAGTGCTAGCACGGGACTTAACGTTGAGACCCAGTACTTC
TRBJ1-5 TRBV12-3/TRBV12-4 . few CASSPTGGQPQHF TGTGCCAGCAGCCCCACAGGAGGCCAGCCCCAGCATTTT
TRBJ2-5 TRBV11-2 . . CAGSFNNQETQYF TGTGCCGGCAGCTTCAACAACCAAGAGACCCAGTACTTC
TRBJ2-4 TRBV2 . . CASRPDWGIAKNIQYF TGTGCCAGCAGACCCGATTGGGGGATAGCCAAAAACATTCAGTACTTC
TRBJ1-5 TRBV6-2/TRBV6-3 . few CASSYPQGGSQPQHF TGTGCCAGCAGTTACCCGCAGGGAGGCTCTCAGCCCCAGCATTTT
TRBJ2-3 TRBV29-1 . few CSVVGGEDTQYF TGCAGCGTTGTTGGTGGTGAAGATACGCAGTATTTT
TRBJ1-3 TRBV7-6 TRBD1 few CASSTGQGNGNTIYF TGTGCCAGCAGCACCGGACAGGGAAATGGAAACACCATATATTTT
TRBJ2-5 TRBV15 TRBD2 few CAAKSGLDGETQYF TGTGCCGCGAAGTCTGGACTAGACGGGGAGACCCAGTACTTC
TRBJ2-4 TRBV29-1 TRBD1 once CSVVTGLNIQYF TGCAGCGTGGTGACAGGGTTAAACATTCAGTACTTC
TRBJ2-5 TRBV3-1 . . CASSQEVSPSQYF TGTGCCAGCAGCCAAGAGGTGTCCCCTAGCCAGTACTTC
TRBJ2-5 TRBV29-1 . . CSVEYGQGMETQYF TGCAGCGTTGAATACGGCCAGGGAATGGAGACCCAGTACTTC
TRBJ2-7 TRBV5-1 . . CASSLSSPATTYEQYF TGCGCCAGCAGCTTGTCCTCCCCAGCGACAACCTACGAGCAGTACTTC
TRBJ2-2 TRBV20-1 . . CSATDTGELFF TGCAGTGCTACGGACACCGGGGAGCTGTTTTTT
TRBJ2-1 TRBV20-1 TRBD2 . CSAPFGGYNEQFF TGCAGTGCGCCCTTCGGGGGGTATAATGAGCAGTTCTTC
TRBJ2-5 TRBV25-1 . . CASSDYPQYF TGTGCCAGCAGTGACTACCCCCAGTACTTC
TRBJ2-2 TRBV5-1 TRBD2 . CASSLRTSGSGGGLFF TGCGCCAGCAGCTTACGGACTAGCGGGAGTGGCGGGGGGCTGTTTTTT
TRBJ1-1 TRBV9 . . CASSVSAGREAFF TGTGCCAGCAGCGTATCAGCCGGACGTGAAGCTTTCTTT
TRBJ2-3 TRBV11-2 . few CASSLGHRDNKYF TGTGCCAGCAGCTTAGGTCACAGGGACAATAAGTATTTT
TRBJ2-1 TRBV7-9 . few CASSFERGIGYNEQFF TGTGCCAGCAGCTTCGAGAGGGGTATTGGGTACAATGAGCAGTTCTTC